A selection of T cell receptor beta chains follows, all from one sample in a study of beta chain features in type 1 diabetes. Some clones are missing from TCRdb's copy, which holds only in-frame ones; the method was immunoSEQ multiplex PCR. The sample shows roughly 340,000 clones, less than 15% of them seen only once. What was sequenced was naive CD4+ T cells from blood. All receptors derive from a woman aged 18-35 years with type 1 diabetes. Both conserved end residues are part of each CDR3. A D gene is named only where the DNA matches it firmly. Size tells how often a clone was seen (once, few, many) or the class of an expanded clone, and some rows leave it out.

cdr3_length d_call clone_size j_call v_call cdr3_nt cdr3_aa
16 TRBD1 NA TRBJ2-2 TRBV4-2 TGTGCCAGCAGCCAAGCGGGACAGGGGCTCACCGGGGAGCTGTTTTTT CASSQAGQGLTGELFF
17 TRBD2 NA TRBJ2-1 TRBV4-3 TGCGCCAGCAGCCAACAACCCGGGACTAGCGGAGACAATGAGCAGTTCTTC CASSQQPGTSGDNEQFF
17 NA few TRBJ2-1 TRBV4-3 TGCGCCAGCAGCCAAGAAGGAGGACCACGCTCCTACAATGAGCAGTTCTTC CASSQEGGPRSYNEQFF
15 TRBD2 NA TRBJ2-1 TRBV7-9 TGTGCCAGCAGCTTAGTTGCGGGGGTTTACAATGAGCAGTTCTTC CASSLVAGVYNEQFF
12 NA few TRBJ1-2 TRBV25-1 TGTGCCAGCAGTAGGAGTGTCTATGGCTACACCTTC CASSRSVYGYTF
15 NA NA TRBJ2-2 TRBV4-3 TGCGCCAGCAGCCGCGGCGCGGCGAACACCGGGGAGCTGTTTTTT CASSRGAANTGELFF
14 NA few TRBJ2-7 TRBV10-3 TGTGCCATCAGATTAGGCGGCTCCTCCTACGAGCAGTACTTC CAIRLGGSSYEQYF
11 NA NA TRBJ2-5 TRBV30 TGTGCCTGGAGGTCTGAAGAGACCCAGTACTTC CAWRSEETQYF
16 TRBD2 few TRBJ2-3 TRBV9 TGTGCCAGCAGCCAACTCCAAGCGGGATTCACAGATACGCAGTATTTT CASSQLQAGFTDTQYF
14 NA few TRBJ2-7 TRBV11-1 TGTGCCAGCAGCTTACACAGGGCGGCCTACGAGCAGTACTTC CASSLHRAAYEQYF
16 TRBD2 NA TRBJ2-5 TRBV11-2 TGTGCCAGCAGCTTAGTACTAGCGGGAGTTGGGGAGACCCAGTACTTC CASSLVLAGVGETQYF
14 TRBD1 few TRBJ2-5 TRBV9 TGTGCCAGCAGCGCGACTGGACAGGGTGAGACCCAGTACTTC CASSATGQGETQYF
14 NA few TRBJ2-7 TRBV5-1 TGCGCCAGCAGCTTGGGGGGAGAAGGGTACGAGCAGTACTTC CASSLGGEGYEQYF
15 TRBD2 few TRBJ2-2 TRBV5-4 TGTGCCAGCAGCTTGGCGGGAGGTCTAACCGGGGAGCTGTTTTTT CASSLAGGLTGELFF
15 TRBD1 NA TRBJ2-1 TRBV18 TGTGCCAGCTCATCGCAAGACAGGGGGTACAATGAGCAGTTCTTC CASSSQDRGYNEQFF
16 TRBD2 few TRBJ2-1 TRBV5-1 TGCGCCAGCAGCTTGTTCGCGGGGGTTGGGGACAATGAGCAGTTCTTC CASSLFAGVGDNEQFF
12 NA NA TRBJ1-2 TRBV5-6 TGTGCCAGCATCACCTCGGGTTATGGCTACACCTTC CASITSGYGYTF
15 NA NA TRBJ1-1 TRBV11-3 TGTGCCAGCAGCTTGGTCGGGAGTATTAACACTGAAGCTTTCTTT CASSLVGSINTEAFF
14 TRBD2 NA TRBJ2-3 TRBV19 TGTGCCAGTAGGGAAGCGGGAGCAGGGGATACGCAGTATTTT CASREAGAGDTQYF
20 TRBD1 few TRBJ2-6 TRBV27 TGTGCCAGCAGTAGACTTAGGACAGGGGGCCTTAAAGCTGGGGCCAACGTCCTGACTTTC CASSRLRTGGLKAGANVLTF
15 TRBD1 NA TRBJ2-7 TRBV18 TGTGCCAGCTCACCCGGGACAGGGAGGGTCTACGAGCAGTACTTC CASSPGTGRVYEQYF
15 NA few TRBJ2-1 TRBV19 TGTGCCAGCCACACCAAGACACCGGGAGCCAATGAGCAGTTCTTC CASHTKTPGANEQFF
16 TRBD2 NA TRBJ2-1 TRBV28 TGTGCCAGCAGTTCTCCCGGGAGGGAGACAGGATATGAGCAGTTCTTC CASSSPGRETGYEQFF
14 NA many TRBJ2-1 TRBV23-1 TGCGCCAGCAGTCGTGAAGGGGCCTACAATGAGCAGTTCTTC CASSREGAYNEQFF
14 TRBD1 NA TRBJ2-3 TRBV29-1 TGCAGCATCCGACAGGGGGCGCCTACAGATACGCAGTATTTT CSIRQGAPTDTQYF
18 TRBD1 NA TRBJ1-5 TRBV30 TGTGCCTGGAGTCTGAGTCGGGGACAGGGGGCCTTATCAAGGCCCCAGCATTTT CAWSLSRGQGALSRPQHF
14 NA few TRBJ2-5 TRBV11-2 TGTGCCAGCAGCCCTAGTCCGGTGGTCGAGACCCAGTACTTC CASSPSPVVETQYF
17 TRBD2 few TRBJ2-1 TRBV15 TGTGCCACCAGCACGTTTACTAGCGTGTATTCCTACAATGAGCAGTTCTTC CATSTFTSVYSYNEQFF
18 NA NA TRBJ1-5 TRBV15 TGTGCCACCAGCAGACCTTCGGCGTTGGGCGCTCGCAATCAGCCCCAGCATTTT CATSRPSALGARNQPQHF
17 NA few TRBJ1-1 TRBV9 TGTGCCAGCAGCGTGTCACCCGGGGGGGTTTCGGCCACTGAAGCTTTCTTT CASSVSPGGVSATEAFF
16 TRBD2 few TRBJ2-2 TRBV18 TGTGCCAGCTCACTGACTAGCGGGAAGAACACCGGGGAGCTGTTTTTT CASSLTSGKNTGELFF
14 TRBD1 NA TRBJ2-2 TRBV5-1 TGCGCCAGCAAGGACAGGGATTTGGCCGGGGAGCTGTTTTTT CASKDRDLAGELFF